This TCR beta chain was captured in a study of T cell responses to AZD1222 COVID-19 vaccine. Libraries were prepared by immunoSEQ multiplex PCR; TCRdb keeps only in-frame clonotypes and omits some of them. This repertoire shows tens of thousands of clones, roughly 89% found once; its top ten account for 4.9%. The sequence came from an adult in good health. Sequencing used peripheral blood, obtained on day 0 of AZD1222 vaccination.

This chain's CDR3 is CASSLSVRNYGYTF. CDR3 nucleotide sequence: TGTGCCAGCAGTTTATCGGTTAGAAACTATGGCTACACCTTC. The J gene is TRBJ1-2, the V gene TRBV27; D remains unclear. Germline CDR1 MNHEY, CDR2 SMNVEV (reference sequence). The CDR3 sequence is 14 residues long. V was cut by 0 bases and J by 2 bases, with 7 bases left in between.